The 6 T cell receptor beta chains presented below share a single source sample, sequenced in a study of blood T cells in healthy people across ages (dated by TCRdb to the mid-2010s). Preparation of the library involved 5' RACE. The instrument given in TCRdb is Illumina HiSeq 2500. A second PCR of roughly 7 to 11 cycles was performed with a sample-barcoded 5' primer and a J-beta primer mix. TCRdb reprocessing: public reads trimmed at Q25 with fastp, clones called with MiXCR, in-frame beta chains kept. CDR3 protein duplicates are merged, each entry listing the most common genes and DNA. Recorded for this sample are over a million distinct CDR3 sequences; around 45% of them occurred a single time. Clones ranked in the top ten supply 18% of the sample. Sequencing input: blood. These receptors were collected from a woman in her sixties or seventies in good health.

The rearrangement joins TRBV7-2 to TRBJ2-1; either TRBD1 or TRBD2 may fit D (5 bases each). Germline-derived CDR1 and CDR2 are SGHTA and FQGNSA. Trimming removed 1 base at V and 4 bases at J, with 20 bases between. This CDR3 has 18 amino acids. The CDR3 DNA sequence: TGTGCCAGCAGCTTAGATGTGGGGACCCCACTACTATACAATGAGCAGTTCTTC. Its translation: CASSLDVGTPLLYNEQFF.

This clonotype was picked up a small number of times. The rearrangement uses TRBV28 and TRBJ2-7, with 7 bases lining up with TRBD1. Germline V lookup: CDR1 MDHEN, CDR2 SYDVKM. The junction had 5 bases not matched to a gene; V was cut back by 10 bases and J by 2 bases. CDR3 length: 12 residues. The CDR3 loop is CATTGQPYEQYF. CDR3 nucleotides: TGTGCCACTACGGGACAGCCCTACGAGCAGTACTTC.

This clonotype has a handful of counts. This chain links TRBV9 with TRBJ2-7, with TRBD2 identical over 15 bases. The CDR3 runs to 15 residues. The V and J ends lost 4 bases and 7 bases, in that order; junction bases with no gene match: 6. Germline lookup yields CDR1 SGDLS and CDR2 YYNGEE. The CDR3 spells CASSRTSGRAQEQYF. The DNA for the CDR3 is TGTGCCAGCAGCAGGACTAGCGGGAGGGCCCAGGAGCAGTACTTC.

Only a few counts were recorded for this clonotype. The rearrangement uses TRBV20-1 and TRBJ2-5; the D is unclear. Judging by the DNA end, TRBJ2-7 fits better; the J call may be wrong. CDR1 is DFQATT and CDR2 is SNEGSKA in the germline V gene (reference sequence). The CDR3 runs to 13 residues. CDR3 loop: CSARVPSRNEQYF. The CDR3 DNA follows: TGCAGTGCTAGAGTGCCGTCACGGAACGAGCAGTACTTC.

This clonotype showed up just once. The chain uses TRBV20-1 and TRBJ2-7, with D perhaps matching TRBD1 (5 bases). The CDR3 length is 13 residues. Trimming shortened V by 7 bases and J by 5 bases, and 18 bases separated the two germline ends. Germline CDR1 DFQATT, CDR2 SNEGSKA (reference sequence). CDR3 in amino acids: CSGSIGATDEQYF. The CDR3 nucleotides are TGCAGTGGTTCCATAGGGGCTACCGACGAGCAGTACTTC.

This chain uses TRBV25-1 with TRBJ1-1; unclear D gene. The CDR3 spans 11 residues. V was shortened by 2 bases and J by 7 bases, with 5 bases between the two germline ends. Germline V gives CDR1 MGHDK, CDR2 SYGVNS. CDR3 in DNA: TGTGCCAGCAGTGAACTGAGTGAAGCTTTCTTT. It codes for CASSELSEAFF.